The 15 T cell receptor beta chains below were found in one sample sequenced in a study of shared clonotypes between healthy human individuals. The data were produced by immunoSEQ multiplex PCR, yet TCRdb's version contains in-frame clones alone and is incomplete. The table includes about 1.1 million clones, around 78% detected once. Sequences were obtained from memory CD4+ T cells from PBMCs. Subset indicated: CD45RA-negative fraction. The receptors shown here come from a man younger than 30 in good health. Some clones in this sample may be carry-over from other donors' samples.

The gene calls are TRBV28 and TRBJ1-1; TRBD1 might be the D (6 bases). The CDR3 length is 11 residues. Germline V lookup: CDR1 MDHEN, CDR2 SYDVKM. Trimming removed 3 bases from V and 12 bases from J, with 11 bases in between. The CDR3 reads CASSFPRGTFF. The CDR3, as DNA: TGTGCCAGCAGTTTTCCAAGGGGGACTTTCTTT.

The gene calls are TRBV9 and TRBJ1-2; 7 nucleotides agree with TRBD1. The CDR3 contains 15 residues. V trimming: 0 bases; J trimming: 7 bases; junction bases outside the gene matches: 9. Germline V lookup: CDR1 SGDLS, CDR2 YYNGEE. The CDR3 sequence is CASSVGGNRGAGYTF. The CDR3 DNA reads TGTGCCAGCAGCGTAGGGGGGAACAGGGGCGCTGGCTACACCTTC. The entire variable domain, with the rest obtained from reference TRBV9 and TRBJ1-2, is as follows: DSGVTQTPKHLITATGQRVTLRCSPRSGDLSVYWYQQSLDQGLQFLIQYYNGEERAKGNILERFSAQQFPDLHSELNLSSLELGDSALYFCASSVGGNRGAGYTFGSGTRLTVV.

As for this clone: Other DNA variants within this sample encode the same CDR3. The V gene is TRBV18, the J gene TRBJ2-3, with D unclear. Trimming shortened V by 1 base and J by 4 bases, and 3 bases separated the two germline ends. The length of the CDR3 is 12 residues. CDR1 and CDR2 (germline): KGHSH, LQKENI. The chain's CDR3 is CASSPRADTQYF. DNA for the CDR3: TGTGCCAGCTCACCACGCGCAGATACGCAGTATTTT. The full variable domain, its missing parts supplied by reference TRBV18 and TRBJ2-3, is NAGVMQNPRHLVRRRGQEARLRCSPMKGHSHVYWYRQLPEEGLKFMVYLQKENIIDESGMPKERFSAEFPKEGPSILRIQQVVRGDSAAYFCASSPRADTQYFGPGTRLTVL.

This clone was picked up many times. The chain couples TRBV19 to TRBJ1-2; the match to TRBD1 covers 8 bases. The CDR3 has 16 amino acids. Per the germline V gene, CDR1 is LNHDA and CDR2 is SQIVND (reference sequence). V was pared by 2 bases and J by 2 bases, with 7 bases of the junction left unmatched. Written as DNA, the CDR3 is TGTGCCAGTAGTATATTTCAGGGGGCGCGGAACTATGGCTACACCTTC. Amino acids: CASSIFQGARNYGYTF.

The chain links TRBV6-6 to TRBJ1-5; 9 nucleotides line up with TRBD1. The length of the CDR3 is 15 residues. Germline V lookup: CDR1 MNHNY, CDR2 SVGAGI (reference sequence). Germline trimming cut 5 bases from V and 3 bases from J; bases unmatched to any gene: 5. Here the CDR3 DNA reads TGTGCCAGCAGTACACAGGGGGCTCTCAATCAGCCCCAGCATTTT. Its translation is CASSTQGALNQPQHF.

V and J are TRBV19 and TRBJ1-2, with D uncertain. Germline assignment: CDR1 LNHDA and CDR2 SQIVND (reference sequence). The CDR3 covers 10 residues. The V end lost 7 bases, the J end lost 6 bases, and 6 bases lay between the germline ends. Here the CDR3 reads CASKGDGYTF. CDR3 nucleotide sequence: TGTGCCAGTAAGGGAGATGGCTACACCTTC.

This clone was detected many times. V usage is TRBV4-2 and J usage is TRBJ1-5; D unclear. Trimming cost V 1 base and J 6 bases, with 19 bases left between them. From germline, CDR1 is LGHNA and CDR2 YNFKEQ. This CDR3 has 17 amino acids. CDR3 in amino acids: CASSQGGVDFSGQPQHF. The DNA for the CDR3 is TGTGCCAGCAGCCAAGGTGGGGTAGATTTCTCCGGTCAGCCCCAGCATTTT.

This clone was detected ten times or more. The chain uses TRBV29-1 and TRBJ2-6; 11 nucleotides agree with TRBD1. With 5 bases clipped from V and 0 bases from J, the junction kept 6 bases outside the gene matches. Germline CDR1 is SQVTM and CDR2 is ANQGSEA. This CDR3 is built from 17 residues. The CDR3 here is CSVKIGTGGSGANVLTF. DNA of the CDR3: TGCAGCGTTAAAATAGGGACAGGGGGCTCTGGGGCCAACGTCCTGACTTTC.

The V call is TRBV19, the J call TRBJ2-1, with 8 bases fitting TRBD1. The CDR3 has 16 amino acids. V lost 4 bases, J lost 7 bases, and 12 bases stayed unmatched. Per the germline V gene, CDR1 is LNHDA and CDR2 is SQIVND (reference sequence). Here the CDR3 reads CASSTRQGPRFNEQFF. In nucleotides, the CDR3 is TGTGCCAGTAGTACGCGACAGGGGCCTCGTTTTAATGAGCAGTTCTTC.

The chain links TRBV6-5 to TRBJ1-1; TRBD1 might be the D (5 bases). The V gene's germline CDR1 is MNHEY and CDR2 SVGAGI. The CDR3 is 14 residues long. Trimming took 2 bases from V and 1 from J, leaving 8 bases between them. The CDR3 spells CASSYIQENTEAFF. For the CDR3, the DNA is TGTGCCAGCAGTTACATACAGGAGAACACTGAAGCTTTCTTT.

The V call is TRBV14, the J call TRBJ1-1; the D gene is possibly TRBD1 (5 bases). There are 14 residues in the CDR3. Germline CDR1 is SGHDN and CDR2 is FVKESK. V was trimmed by 2 bases and J by 4 bases, leaving 11 bases between them. The CDR3 loop reads CASSQSRGGTEAFF. As DNA, the CDR3 is TGTGCCAGCAGCCAAAGCCGGGGGGGCACTGAAGCTTTCTTT.

The CDR3 DNA sequence: TGTGCCATCAGTGCGTCTAGCGGGAGTCGGGAGCAGTTCTTC. The encoded protein is CAISASSGSREQFF. The V and J genes are TRBV10-3 and TRBJ2-1; 10 nucleotides align to TRBD2. CDR1 and CDR2 from the germline V gene are ENHRY and SYGVKD. The CDR3 has 14 amino acids. The ends lost 4 bases at V and 10 bases at J; junction bases unmatched: 7.

The genes are TRBV5-1 and TRBJ2-7; TRBD1 matches 10 bases. CDR3 length: 15 amino acids. Germline values: CDR1 SGHRS, CDR2 YFSETQ. Trimming cost V 2 bases and J 7 bases; bases outside gene matches: 9. Here the CDR3 reads CASSFPGQGLGEQYF. DNA for the CDR3: TGCGCCAGCAGCTTTCCGGGACAGGGGTTAGGTGAGCAGTACTTC. Full variable domain (missing parts from reference TRBV5-1 and TRBJ2-7): KAGVTQTPRYLIKTRGQQVTLSCSPISGHRSVSWYQQTPGQGLQFLFEYFSETQRNKGNFPGRFSGRQFSNSRSEMNVSTLELGDSALYLCASSFPGQGLGEQYFGPGTRLTVT.

The chain links TRBV7-9 to TRBJ1-2, with D unresolved. The germline V gene has CDR1 SEHNR and CDR2 FQNEAQ (reference sequence). The CDR3 is 13 residues long. V was shortened by 6 bases and J by 8 bases, with 16 bases between the two germline ends. The CDR3 nucleotides read TGTGCCAGCAGACCCGGCGGGTCGGAAGGCTACACCTTC. Translated, it gives CASRPGGSEGYTF. Combining the CDR3 with reference TRBV7-9 and TRBJ1-2 gives the whole variable domain DTGVSQNPRHKITKRGQNVTFRCDPISEHNRLYWYRQTLGQGPEFLTYFQNEAQLEKSRLLSDRFSAERPKGSFSTLEIQRTEQGDSAMYLCASRPGGSEGYTFGSGTRLTVV.

The chain has TRBV18 and TRBJ2-7; D possibly uses TRBD1 or TRBD2 (5 bases each). This CDR3 spans 15 amino acids. Trimming shortened V by 4 bases and J by 3 bases, and 16 bases separated the two germline ends. CDR1 and CDR2 (germline): KGHSH, LQKENI. CDR3: CASSLPGTPYYEQYF. In DNA, the CDR3 is TGTGCCAGCTCACTACCCGGGACCCCATACTACGAGCAGTACTTC.